Listed below are T cell receptor beta chains from one sample, sequenced in a study of shared clonotypes between healthy human individuals. The table came from immunoSEQ multiplex PCR; TCRdb's copy has only in-frame clones and leaves some out. The sample includes over a million clones, around 97% seen only once; the top ten take roughly 1.1%. Specimen: naive CD4+ T cells sorted from blood. The receptors here all came from a man aged 30-40 years in good health. Both conserved end residues are part of each CDR3. D genes are given only for firm matches. Rows give clone size only sometimes, using once, few, many, or a class for an expanded clone.

TRBD2,TRBJ2-2,.,TRBV7-9,TGTGCCAGCAGCTTAGAGCGGGAGCTTGCGGGGGAGCTGTTTTTT,CASSLERELAGELFF
.,TRBJ2-5,.,TRBV19,TGTGCCAGTAGTATAGTAGGGGGGACAGTTGAGTACTTC,CASSIVGGTVEYF
TRBD1,TRBJ2-4,.,TRBV27,TGTGCCAGCAGGTTGACAGGGGAAAACATTCAGTACTTC,CASRLTGENIQYF
.,TRBJ2-3,.,TRBV11-2,TGTGCCAGCAGCTTAGTACTAACAACTAGCACAGATACGCAGTATTTT,CASSLVLTTSTDTQYF
TRBD1,TRBJ1-5,.,TRBV10-3,TGTGCCATCAGTGAGCAGGGACAGGGTAGCAATCAGCCCCAGCATTTT,CAISEQGQGSNQPQHF
.,TRBJ1-1,.,TRBV6-1,TGTGCCAGCAGTGAAGTTGGGAGAGTGAACACTGAAGCTTTCTTT,CASSEVGRVNTEAFF
TRBD2,TRBJ2-5,.,TRBV18,TGTGCCAGCTCACCACAGCGGGGGACGACTAGCTTGGGAGAGACCCAGTACTTC,CASSPQRGTTSLGETQYF
.,TRBJ2-3,.,TRBV7-2,TGTGCCAGCAGCTCCCCCTTCGACCGGGACAAAACGCCAGATACGCAGTATTTT,CASSSPFDRDKTPDTQYF
TRBD1,TRBJ2-7,once,TRBV7-9,TGTGCCAGCAGCTTACCCCCTCCCAGGGGGCGCGGCGAGCAGTACTTC,CASSLPPPRGRGEQYF
TRBD1,TRBJ1-1,.,TRBV19,TGTGCCAGTAGTATCTGGACAGGGGCGCCGAACACTGAAGCTTTCTTT,CASSIWTGAPNTEAFF
.,TRBJ1-1,few,TRBV28,TGTGCCAGCAGAGAGAACACTGAAGCTTTCTTT,CASRENTEAFF